Presented here are 15 T cell receptor beta chains from one specimen sequenced in a study of monozygotic twins with inflammatory bowel disease. No DNA is given; TCRdb re-called the 5' RACE reads and lists each CDR3 protein once. The ten most abundant clones cover 2% to 2.5% of a sample with approximately 330,000 distinct CDR3 sequences. The sequenced material came from blood. These receptors were obtained from a human donor with ulcerative colitis or Crohn's disease, or a healthy co-twin of an affected twin (not recorded which).

The rearrangement uses TRBV7-2 and TRBJ2-2; TCRdb reports TRBD1, a call that lacks DNA to check it against. Per germline, CDR1 SGHTA and CDR2 FQGNSA. This CDR3 spans 15 amino acids. The CDR3 here is CASSARQGRAGELFF.

The chain recombines TRBV28 with TRBJ2-3; lacking DNA, the TRBD1 call made by TCRdb goes unchecked. Germline assignment: CDR1 MDHEN and CDR2 SYDVKM. The CDR3 sequence is 14 residues long. CDR3: CASSSPGETNTQYF.

V usage is TRBV7-2 and J usage is TRBJ1-6. This CDR3 comprises 13 residues. CDR1 and CDR2 (germline): SGHTA, FQGNSA. The CDR3 region is CASSLGYVSPLHF. The full variable domain, with the rest looked up from reference TRBV7-2 and TRBJ1-6, is GAGVSQSPSNKVTEKGKDVELRCDPISGHTALYWYRQSLGQGLEFLIYFQGNSAPDKSGLPSDRFSAERTGGSVSTLTIQRTQQEDSAVYLCASSLGYVSPLHFGNGTRLTVT.

The chain is built from TRBV4-2 and TRBJ2-2; TCRdb calls TRBD2, which cannot be checked without DNA. Germline V gene data show CDR1 as LGHNA and CDR2 as YNFKEQ. This CDR3 is 22 amino acids long. CDR3 residues: CASSTTTGTSGGPSPYTGELFF.

CDR3 sequence reads: CASSNGVRGSYEQYF. V gene TRBV6-1 combines with J gene TRBJ2-7. Germline-derived CDR1 and CDR2 are MNHNS and SASEGT. The CDR3 consists of 15 residues.

The rearrangement uses TRBV5-1 and TRBJ2-5; lacking DNA, the TRBD2 call made by TCRdb goes unchecked. The CDR3 loop spans 14 amino acids. CDR1 is SGHRS, CDR2 YFSETQ, per germline. The CDR3 sequence is CASSYNSGVETQYF.

This rearrangement joins TRBV10-3 to TRBJ2-1; checking the TCRdb D call of TRBD2 is not possible without DNA. Germline-derived CDR1 and CDR2 are ENHRY and SYGVKD. There are 13 residues in the CDR3. The CDR3 sequence is CALSASGYNEQFF.

The rearrangement joins TRBV5-1 to TRBJ2-1; TCRdb's D gene call, TRBD1, goes unchecked for lack of DNA. Germline-derived CDR1 and CDR2 are SGHRS and YFSETQ. The CDR3 has 15 amino acids. CDR3 in amino acids: CASSPDYGGYNEQFF.

The V gene is TRBV12-3 or TRBV12-4, the J gene TRBJ1-2. The CDR3 contains 13 residues. This chain's CDR3 is CASRRTRTYGYTF.

The chain is built from TRBV29-1 and TRBJ2-7. The CDR3 has 11 amino acids. Germline-derived CDR1 and CDR2 are SQVTM and ANQGSEA. The CDR3 loop reads CSVENEYEQYF.

J is TRBJ1-1 and V is TRBV4-3. There are 14 residues in the CDR3. The germline V gene encodes CDR1 LGHNA and CDR2 YSLEER. CDR3 protein: CASSQDSRAYEAFF.

The CDR3 sequence is CASSQSTSGEQYF. J is TRBJ2-7 and V is TRBV3-1; TCRdb indicates TRBD2, and absent DNA this call remains unverified. In germline, CDR1 is LGHDT, CDR2 YNNKEL (reference sequence). The CDR3 is made up of 13 amino acids.

This chain links TRBV6-5 with TRBJ2-7. In germline, CDR1 is MNHEY, CDR2 SVGAGI. The CDR3 consists of 14 residues. Here the CDR3 reads CASSYKSGQYEQYF.

This chain joins TRBV12-3 or TRBV12-4 and TRBJ2-3; TCRdb's assignment of TRBD1 cannot be checked, as there is no DNA. CDR3 size: 14 residues. The CDR3 region is CASSSPRAPDTQYF.

The V call is TRBV7-8, the J call TRBJ2-1. Per germline, CDR1 SGHVS and CDR2 FQNEAQ. The CDR3 runs 15 residues. The CDR3 loop reads CASSLVALTYNEQFF.